One and the same sample provided the 2 T cell receptor beta chains below, sequenced in a study of regulatory T cells in long-lasting Graves disease. CDR3 regions were amplified by Arm-PCR using iRepertoire HTBI primers to build TCR beta libraries. TCRdb used MiXCR to reprocess the multiplex PCR reads, holding one entry per CDR3 protein. Here the sample spans under 450,000 distinct CDR3 sequences, about an eighth being singletons. Stated time point: newly diagnosed GD, antithyroid drugs for less than 3 months. There was RNA extracted from PBMCs, and the TCR library was made from it. These records were also assigned to another study, of T cells in Graves' hyperthyroidism and ophthalmopathy.

Material: peripheral blood mononuclear cells (PBMCs), obtained at new diagnosis, from a patient treated with antithyroid drugs. These receptors were collected from a woman between 18 and 30 years old with Graves disease.

This chain uses TRBV20-1 with TRBJ2-7, with 10 bases matching TRBD2. Trimming at V came to 0 bases and at J to 6 bases, leaving 11 bases not matched to a gene. The germline gives CDR1 DFQATT, CDR2 SNEGSKA (reference sequence). The CDR3 extends over 16 amino acids. The CDR3 loop reads CSAREEAGGPFSEQYF. In DNA, the CDR3 is TGCAGTGCTAGAGAGGAAGCGGGAGGGCCTTTTAGCGAGCAGTACTTC.

Many counts were recorded for this clonotype. V is TRBV24-1 and J is TRBJ2-2; no firm D call. V lost 9 bases and J 0 bases, leaving 13 bases between the germline ends. This CDR3 spans 15 amino acids. Germline V gene lookup returns CDR1 KGHDR and CDR2 SFDVKD. This CDR3 reads CATQPGSANTGELFF. In nucleotides, the CDR3 is TGTGCCACCCAACCGGGTTCCGCGAACACCGGGGAGCTGTTTTTT.